These 23 T cell receptor beta chains were all obtained from the same sample, sequenced in a study of cytomegalovirus exposure and HLA in healthy donors. PCR used 60 Vbeta primers and 13 Jbeta primers. Some clones are missing from TCRdb's copy, which holds only in-frame ones; the method was immunoSEQ multiplex PCR. The specimen's table records about 110,000 clones. Sequenced input: PBMCs. The receptors originated from a man between 18 and 35 years old in good health and CMV-seronegative.

V is TRBV6-1 and J is TRBJ1-5; 9 nucleotides agree with TRBD1. The length of the CDR3 is 16 residues. Germline V CDR1 and CDR2: MNHNS, SASEGT. Trimming took 3 bases from V and 4 from J; bases not matched to a gene: 7. CDR3 residues: CASSEQSGTGNQPQHF. In DNA form, the CDR3 reads TGTGCCAGCAGTGAGCAATCCGGGACAGGGAATCAGCCCCAGCATTTT.

The V call is TRBV2, the J call TRBJ2-3; D gene uncertain. Per germline, CDR1 SNHLY and CDR2 FYNNEI. With 7 bases removed from V and 1 base from J, the gap between germline ends came to 9 bases. This CDR3 has 13 residues. This CDR3 reads CASTSGGTDTQYF. DNA for the CDR3: TGTGCCAGCACCTCCGGAGGCACAGATACGCAGTATTTT.

This chain uses TRBV19 with TRBJ2-7; 7 bases line up with TRBD1. This CDR3 has 14 amino acids. Trimming at V came to 5 bases and at J to 6 bases, leaving 10 bases not matched to a gene. Germline V CDR1 and CDR2: LNHDA, SQIVND (reference sequence). CDR3 sequence: CASSGRDGTAEQYF. The CDR3, as DNA: TGTGCCAGTAGTGGGAGAGATGGGACAGCCGAGCAGTACTTC.

The rearrangement links TRBV10-2 to TRBJ2-5; 13 positions agree with TRBD2. The J call could be wrong; TRBJ2-7 is a better fit for the DNA end. Per germline, CDR1 WSHSY and CDR2 SAAADI. This CDR3 is built from 18 residues. CDR3 sequence reads: CASTNPRLGTSGTYEQYF. The DNA for the CDR3 is TGCGCCAGCACCAACCCCCGACTCGGGACTAGCGGGACCTACGAGCAGTACTTC.

The V and J genes are TRBV27 and TRBJ1-5; a weak D match, TRBD1 (5 bases). The CDR3 length is 13 residues. From germline, CDR1 is MNHEY and CDR2 SMNVEV (reference sequence). Between the trimmed V and J ends, which lost 3 bases and 6 bases, there was a span of 9 bases. CDR3 residues: CASSLLGVQPQHF. The CDR3 region has the DNA TGTGCCAGCAGTTTGTTAGGGGTTCAGCCCCAGCATTTT.

The rearrangement links TRBV5-8 to TRBJ1-2; the D gene is possibly TRBD1 (5 bases). Germline CDR1 and CDR2: SGHTS and YDEGEE. V was trimmed by 0 bases and J by 5 bases, leaving 14 bases between them. The CDR3 length is 15 residues. In DNA form, the CDR3 reads TGTGCCAGCAGCTTGGGTTGGACACGGGAGTATGGCTACACCTTC. Its protein product is CASSLGWTREYGYTF. Drawing the rest from reference TRBV5-8 and TRBJ1-2, the complete variable domain is EAGVTQSPTHLIKTRGQQATLRCSPISGHTSVYWYQQALGLGLQFLLWYDEGEERNRGNFPPRFSGRQFPNYSSELNVNALELEDSALYLCASSLGWTREYGYTFGSGTRLTVV.

V usage is TRBV5-6 and J usage is TRBJ2-1; 7 positions agree with TRBD1. The CDR3 is 15 residues long. Unmatched junction bases numbered 7, after V lost 5 bases and J lost 2 bases. Germline V gene sequence: CDR1 SGHDT, CDR2 YYEEEE. For the CDR3, the DNA is TGTGCCAGCAGAGCGAGGGGGCTAACCTACAATGAGCAGTTCTTC. It translates to CASRARGLTYNEQFF.

This chain links TRBV18 with TRBJ1-4; possibly TRBD1 for D (5 bases). The CDR3 totals 16 residues. V lost 0 bases to trimming and J lost 5 bases, with 13 bases between them. Germline V gives CDR1 KGHSH, CDR2 LQKENI. DNA for the CDR3: TGTGCCAGCTCACCACCAAGGTCAGGGTTGAATGAAAAACTGTTTTTT. Translated: CASSPPRSGLNEKLFF.

The chain combines TRBV27 with TRBJ2-1; TRBD1 matches at 7 bases. Germline V gene lookup returns CDR1 MNHEY and CDR2 SMNVEV (reference sequence). The CDR3 runs to 15 residues. Trimming removed 7 bases from V and 4 bases from J; junction bases left unmatched: 10. CDR3: CASKFSGTAYNEQFF. The CDR3 DNA follows: TGTGCCAGCAAATTCTCGGGGACAGCGTACAATGAGCAGTTCTTC.

V usage is TRBV2 and J usage is TRBJ1-2; TRBD1 matches 7 bases. CDR1 is SNHLY, CDR2 FYNNEI, per germline. This CDR3 is 13 amino acids long. The junction had 1 base not matched to a gene; V was cut back by 6 bases and J by 0 bases. Here the CDR3 reads CASRDRTNYGYTF. The CDR3 DNA reads TGTGCCAGCAGGGACAGGACTAACTATGGCTACACCTTC.

The gene calls are TRBV7-8 and TRBJ2-1, with D perhaps TRBD2 (6 bases). Germline V gene data show CDR1 as SGHVS and CDR2 as FQNEAQ. The CDR3 consists of 16 residues. V gave up 1 base and J gave up 8 bases, with 18 bases separating them. CDR3 in amino acids: CASSLEEAGTLDEQFF. CDR3 DNA: TGTGCCAGCAGCTTAGAAGAGGCGGGGACCTTAGATGAGCAGTTCTTC.

V and J are TRBV5-6 and TRBJ2-1; weak D call: TRBD2 (5 bases). CDR3 length: 15 residues. The V and J ends lost 4 bases and 7 bases respectively, with 18 bases between them. Germline loops: CDR1 SGHDT, CDR2 YYEEEE. This CDR3 is CASSDEGQLGNEQFF. The CDR3 nucleotides are TGTGCCAGCAGCGACGAGGGCCAGCTAGGGAATGAGCAGTTCTTC.

The chain links TRBV18 to TRBJ2-5, with D possibly matching TRBD2 (7 bases). Trimming removed 2 bases from V and 4 bases from J, with 11 bases in between. CDR1 is KGHSH, CDR2 LQKENI, per germline. CDR3 length equals 14 residues. CDR3 sequence (DNA): TGTGCCAGCTCACCAACGGGGGGCGGAGAGACCCAGTACTTC. This encodes CASSPTGGGETQYF.

This chain joins TRBV25-1 and TRBJ2-3, with TRBD2 matching 16 bases. Germline loops: CDR1 MGHDK, CDR2 SYGVNS. This CDR3 is 18 amino acids long. V lost 5 bases and J lost 0; bases outside the gene matches: 5. CDR3 DNA: TGTGCCAGCAGTCTAGGGACTAGCGGGGGGGGTAGCACAGATACGCAGTATTTT. Its translation is CASSLGTSGGGSTDTQYF.

Comment on this clone: The junction differs from germline at one of its ends, possibly a read error. This chain joins TRBV16 and TRBJ2-7, with TRBD1 matching 10 bases. The CDR3 spans 17 residues. Looked up from germline, CDR1 is KGHSY and CDR2 is FQNENV. The DNA of the CDR3 is TGTGCCAGCAGCCAAACCCTCCGGGACAGGGGATCCTACGGGCAGTACTTC. This encodes CASSQTLRDRGSYGQYF.

J is TRBJ2-7 and V is TRBV4-1, with a possible D match to TRBD2 (5 bases). Trimming pared 4 bases from V and 4 bases from J, leaving 14 bases between. CDR1 and CDR2 (germline): MGHRA, YSYEKL. This CDR3 is built from 14 residues. The DNA for the CDR3 is TGCGCCAGCAGCCTGCAGACTACGGTTTACGAGCAGTACTTC. Encoded protein: CASSLQTTVYEQYF.

The gene calls are TRBV7-5 and TRBJ2-5; the D call in the table, TRBD2, was not verified against the DNA. TRBV7-5 is described as a pseudogene. The CDR3 length is 17 residues. Here the CDR3 DNA reads TGTGCCAGAAGCTTATTTGGGGGAGGGGGGTACCAAGAGACCCAGTACTTC. It is translated as CARSLFGGGGYQETQYF.

The chain links TRBV4-1 to TRBJ2-3; 10 positions agree with TRBD1. After removal of 3 bases from V and 3 bases from J, the junction contained 3 bases not matched to a gene. CDR3 size: 15 residues. The V gene's germline CDR1 is MGHRA and CDR2 YSYEKL. The CDR3 sequence is CASSQGQGMTDTQYF. The CDR3, as DNA: TGCGCCAGCAGCCAGGGACAGGGGATGACAGATACGCAGTATTTT.

V and J are TRBV5-4 and TRBJ2-7, with TRBD2 matching 16 bases. The V gene's germline CDR1 is SGHNT and CDR2 YYREEE (reference sequence). This CDR3 region has 18 residues. The trim removed 2 bases at V and 0 bases at J, leaving 5 bases unmatched. CDR3 loop: CASSLEGLAGGASYEQYF. CDR3 nucleotides: TGTGCCAGCAGCTTAGAGGGACTAGCGGGAGGGGCCTCCTACGAGCAGTACTTC.

The chain recombines TRBV7-9 with TRBJ2-5; D perhaps matches TRBD1 (6 bases). CDR1 is SEHNR and CDR2 is FQNEAQ in the germline V gene (reference sequence). V lost 4 bases, J lost 5 bases, and 14 bases lay in between. The CDR3 loop spans 14 amino acids. For the CDR3, the DNA is TGTGCCAGCAGCTCCGGACAGTACGAGGAGACCCAGTACTTC. It codes for CASSSGQYEETQYF.

This chain uses TRBV4-1 with TRBJ1-1; 8 positions agree with TRBD1. Germline V gene data show CDR1 as MGHRA and CDR2 as YSYEKL. With 4 bases clipped from V and 4 bases from J, the junction kept 5 bases outside the gene matches. This CDR3 is built from 14 residues. As DNA, the CDR3 is TGCGCCAGCAGCCGGTCTACAGGGGGCACTGAAGCTTTCTTT. Its protein is CASSRSTGGTEAFF.

This sequence joins TRBV14 and TRBJ2-7; no clear D. The germline CDR1 and CDR2 sequences are SGHDN and FVKESK. Deletions cut 5 bases from V and 7 bases from J, with 15 bases between. This CDR3 spans 13 amino acids. The CDR3 coding sequence is TGTGCCAGCAGCAGGCGGCTCACGAGGGAGCAGTACTTC. Translated, it gives CASSRRLTREQYF.

J is TRBJ1-1 and V is TRBV27; 9 positions agree with TRBD1. CDR3 size: 16 residues. Germline V CDR1 and CDR2: MNHEY, SMNVEV (reference sequence). Trimming cost V 2 bases and J 4 bases; bases outside gene matches: 8. In DNA form, the CDR3 reads TGTGCCAGCAGTTTACGGGAGACAGGGGGGGCCACTGAAGCTTTCTTT. The encoded protein is CASSLRETGGATEAFF.